One sample yielded the 21 T cell receptor beta chains listed below, sequenced in a study of T cells after yellow fever vaccination. TCRdb recomputed calls from the 5' RACE reads with MiXCR, one row per CDR3 protein. The sample lists 50,000 to 65,000 distinct CDR3 sequences; 6.6% were seen once. Sequences were derived from CD8+ T cells not binding an NS4B(214-222) dextramer, sorted from PBMCs, sampled roughly 47 days after the first yellow fever vaccination. All receptors derive from a man between 18 and 35 years old who received the YFV17D yellow fever vaccine.

This clonotype was seen repeatedly, ten times or more. The chain carries TRBV15 and TRBJ2-7; a possible D gene is TRBD2 (5 bases). Germline V lookup: CDR1 LNHNV, CDR2 YYDKDF (reference sequence). The CDR3 is 14 residues long. V was cut by 4 bases and J by 4 bases, with 14 bases left in between. The CDR3 region has the DNA TGTGCCACCAGCACCGGGGAAGGCATTTACGAGCAGTACGTC. Protein: CATSTGEGIYEQYV.

This clonotype was detected many times. V and J are TRBV3-1 and TRBJ2-1; D is perhaps TRBD2 (5 bases). CDR1 and CDR2 from the germline V gene are LGHDT and YNNKEL (reference sequence). The CDR3 totals 14 residues. Trimming removed 3 bases from V and 6 bases from J, with 12 bases in between. CDR3 protein: CASSHGLDLNEQFF. CDR3 coding DNA: TGTGCCAGCAGCCACGGACTCGACCTCAATGAGCAGTTCTTC.

This clonotype was detected many times. This chain uses TRBV9 with TRBJ2-7; D tentatively fits TRBD1 or TRBD2 (6 bases each). Trimming pared 3 bases from V and 5 bases from J, leaving 9 bases between. The CDR3 has 12 amino acids. Per the germline V gene, CDR1 is SGDLS and CDR2 is YYNGEE. The CDR3 bases are TGTGCCAGCAGCGAGGGGGGCAACGAGCAGTACTTC. As protein: CASSEGGNEQYF. The whole variable domain, remainder taken from reference TRBV9 and TRBJ2-7, is DSGVTQTPKHLITATGQRVTLRCSPRSGDLSVYWYQQSLDQGLQFLIQYYNGEERAKGNILERFSAQQFPDLHSELNLSSLELGDSALYFCASSEGGNEQYFGPGTRLTVT.

This clonotype was picked up many times. The genes are TRBV4-3 and TRBJ2-2; D possibly corresponds to TRBD2 (6 bases). Germline V CDR1 and CDR2: LGHNA, YSLEER. The CDR3 runs to 14 residues. V shed 4 bases and J shed 3 bases, with 9 bases lying between them. CDR3 sequence (DNA): TGCGCCAGCAGCCTTGGACTATACACCGGGGAGCTGTTTTTT. The encoded protein is CASSLGLYTGELFF.

This clonotype has at least ten counts. This chain links TRBV29-1 with TRBJ2-2, with 9 bases matching TRBD2. Looked up from germline, CDR1 is SQVTM and CDR2 is ANQGSEA. This CDR3 is 15 amino acids long. V was pared by 4 bases and J by 3 bases, with 6 bases of the junction left unmatched. Here the CDR3 DNA reads TGCAGCGTTGTTAGCGGGGGACGGGACACCGGGGAGCTGTTTTTT. Translated, it gives CSVVSGGRDTGELFF.

Concerning this clonotype itself: At one boundary the junction diverges from the germline segment, which might be a read error. The chain recombines TRBV29-1 with TRBJ2-1; no firm D call. The CDR3 extends over 13 amino acids. Germline-derived CDR1 and CDR2 are SQVTM and ANQGSEA. CDR3 nucleotide sequence: TGCAGCGTTGAAGGAATTGGGGAACCTGAGCAGTTCTTT. Translated: CSVEGIGEPEQFF.

There are a few counts of this clonotype. The chain couples TRBV11-3 to TRBJ1-1; no definite D call. The CDR3 loop spans 13 amino acids. In germline, CDR1 is SGHNT, CDR2 YENEEA. Trimming removed 3 bases from V and 4 bases from J, with 9 bases in between. The CDR3 protein is CASSFHGGTEAFF. The CDR3 nucleotides are TGTGCCAGCAGCTTCCACGGAGGCACTGAAGCTTTCTTT.

The chain is built from TRBV4-1 and TRBJ2-1; D is perhaps TRBD1 (5 bases). This CDR3 is built from 19 residues. Germline-derived CDR1 and CDR2 are MGHRA and YSYEKL. The V end was cut by 0 bases, the J end by 4 bases, with 22 bases between. The CDR3 reads CASSQETVPTHKEYNEQFF. CDR3 coding DNA: TGCGCCAGCAGCCAAGAGACAGTCCCGACTCACAAAGAATACAATGAGCAGTTCTTC.

The V call is TRBV5-1, the J call TRBJ2-6, with 8 bases identical to TRBD1. Unmatched junction bases numbered 3, after V lost 4 bases and J lost 0 bases. The CDR3 extends over 16 amino acids. Germline values: CDR1 SGHRS, CDR2 YFSETQ. This CDR3 reads CASSTTGGSGANVLTF. CDR3 sequence (DNA): TGCGCCAGCAGCACTACAGGGGGCTCTGGGGCCAACGTCCTGACTTTC.

Ten or more counts support this clonotype. V is TRBV29-1 and J is TRBJ2-2, with D uncertain. Per the germline V gene, CDR1 is SQVTM and CDR2 is ANQGSEA. The CDR3 length is 13 residues. With 3 bases removed from V and 1 base from J, the gap between germline ends came to 6 bases. As DNA, the CDR3 is TGCAGCGTTGACACTCAGAACACCGGGGAGCTGTTTTTT. Its protein is CSVDTQNTGELFF.

In its sample, this clonotype was seen many times. The chain combines TRBV4-1 with TRBJ2-7, with D tentatively TRBD1 (5 bases). The CDR3 covers 15 residues. V was trimmed by 0 bases and J by 3 bases, leaving 12 bases between them. Per the germline V gene, CDR1 is MGHRA and CDR2 is YSYEKL. CDR3 bases: TGCGCCAGCAGCCAAGATTGGGGCGGAAACTACGAGCAGTACGTC. It is translated as CASSQDWGGNYEQYV.

There are many counts of this clonotype. The chain employs TRBV12-3 or TRBV12-4 and TRBJ2-1; 14 bases align to TRBD2. The CDR3 spans 16 residues. The V and J ends lost 5 bases and 9 bases, in that order; junction bases with no gene match: 9. CDR3 amino acids: CASSLQTSGGAGEQFF. The CDR3 coding sequence is TGTGCCAGCAGTCTTCAGACTAGCGGGGGGGCGGGTGAGCAGTTCTTC.

A few counts support this clonotype. The chain combines TRBV5-1 with TRBJ2-1; D may be TRBD2 (6 bases). CDR3 length: 14 amino acids. Germline values: CDR1 SGHRS, CDR2 YFSETQ. Trimming removed 7 bases from V and 0 bases from J, with 11 bases in between. CDR3 region: CASGGGASYNEQFF. DNA of the CDR3: TGCGCCAGCGGCGGCGGGGCCTCCTACAATGAGCAGTTCTTC.

This clonotype showed up just a few times. The gene calls are TRBV29-1 and TRBJ2-1; 11 nucleotides match TRBD1. Germline CDR1 is SQVTM and CDR2 is ANQGSEA. The CDR3 is made up of 11 amino acids. The trim removed 3 bases at V and 16 bases at J, leaving 5 bases unmatched. The DNA for the CDR3 is TGCAGCGTTGAGGAGGACAGGGGGCTCTTCTTC. Translating it yields CSVEEDRGLFF.

This clonotype was picked up many times. V usage is TRBV20-1 and J usage is TRBJ2-7; 8 bases agree with TRBD2. The junction had 11 bases not matched to a gene; V was cut back by 4 bases and J by 3 bases. Germline-derived CDR1 and CDR2 are DFQATT and SNEGSKA (reference sequence). This CDR3 is 15 amino acids long. CDR3 sequence reads: CSATGGGGTLYEQYF. The DNA for the CDR3 is TGCAGTGCTACAGGTGGCGGGGGGACGCTCTACGAGCAGTACTTC.

This clonotype has a handful of counts. The J gene is TRBJ2-1, the V gene TRBV29-1; the match to TRBD1 covers 7 bases. There are 16 residues in the CDR3. V shed 1 base, J shed 5 bases, and the junction held 11 bases outside the gene matches. Germline CDR1 and CDR2: SQVTM and ANQGSEA. The CDR3 DNA reads TGCAGCGTTGAAGGGTCACAGGGGATTAAGGACAATGAGCAGTTCTTC. It yields the protein CSVEGSQGIKDNEQFF.

This clonotype was counted many times. This rearrangement joins TRBV3-1 to TRBJ2-7; TRBD2 might be the D (6 bases). The CDR3 contains 14 residues. Trimming shortened V by 4 bases and J by 3 bases, and 13 bases separated the two germline ends. Germline V lookup: CDR1 LGHDT, CDR2 YNNKEL (reference sequence). CDR3 in amino acids: CASSRRDLFYEQYF. CDR3 coding DNA: TGTGCCAGCAGCCGCCGGGACTTATTCTACGAGCAGTACTTC.

CDR3 nucleotide sequence: TGCAGTGTCCTCCGCCTAGCGGGTTTACCAGATACGCAGTATTTT. It yields the protein CSVLRLAGLPDTQYF. The rearrangement uses TRBV20-1 and TRBJ2-3; 8 positions match TRBD2. The J segment lost 4 bases and the V segment lost 7 bases, leaving 13 bases of the junction unmatched. Germline V CDR1 and CDR2: DFQATT, SNEGSKA (reference sequence). The CDR3 has 15 amino acids.

In this sample, this clonotype turned up many times. The chain joins TRBV7-6 to TRBJ2-4; TRBD1 is a possible D gene (6 bases). The germline V and J ends were trimmed by 5 bases and 4 bases, with 12 bases remaining between them. The CDR3 loop spans 14 amino acids. Germline V gene lookup returns CDR1 SGHVS and CDR2 FNYEAQ. The CDR3 loop reads CASSQRTEKNIQYF. The CDR3 nucleotides are TGTGCCAGCAGCCAAAGGACAGAAAAAAACATTCAGTACTTC.

Ten or more counts support this clonotype. This chain links TRBV6-5 with TRBJ1-1; D uncertain. The CDR3 totals 12 residues. The ends were cut back, 5 bases at V and 5 bases at J, with 9 bases in the middle. The germline CDR1 and CDR2 sequences are MNHEY and SVGAGI. The CDR3 spells CASSPGGTEAFF. The CDR3 coding sequence is TGTGCCAGCAGTCCCGGCGGAACTGAAGCTTTCTTT.

This clonotype was detected a few times. The chain uses TRBV6-1 and TRBJ2-5; D is unresolved. Trimming left V 7 bases short and J 4 bases short, with 10 bases between. Germline CDR1 reads MNHNS; CDR2 reads SASEGT. This CDR3 has 12 amino acids. In nucleotides, the CDR3 is TGTGCCAGCAAGGTGGCAGGAGAGACCCAGTACTTC. Translated: CASKVAGETQYF.